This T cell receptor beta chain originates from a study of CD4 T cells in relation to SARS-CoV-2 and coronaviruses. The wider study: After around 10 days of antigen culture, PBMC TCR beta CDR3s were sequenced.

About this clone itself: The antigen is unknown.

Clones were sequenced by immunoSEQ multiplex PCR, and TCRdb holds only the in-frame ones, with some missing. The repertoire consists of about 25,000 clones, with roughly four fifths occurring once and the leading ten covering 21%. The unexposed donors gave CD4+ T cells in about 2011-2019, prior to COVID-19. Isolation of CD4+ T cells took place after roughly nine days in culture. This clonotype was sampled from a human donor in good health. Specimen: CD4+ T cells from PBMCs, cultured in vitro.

CDR3 bases: TGTGCCAGCTCCCGACAGGGCGACAATCAGCCCCAGCATTTT. This encodes CASSRQGDNQPQHF. The chain carries TRBV18 and TRBJ1-5; 7 bases are shared with TRBD1. CDR1 KGHSH and CDR2 LQKENI come from the germline V gene. With V trimmed by 6 bases and J by 3 bases, 5 bases remained unmatched. This CDR3 has 14 amino acids.